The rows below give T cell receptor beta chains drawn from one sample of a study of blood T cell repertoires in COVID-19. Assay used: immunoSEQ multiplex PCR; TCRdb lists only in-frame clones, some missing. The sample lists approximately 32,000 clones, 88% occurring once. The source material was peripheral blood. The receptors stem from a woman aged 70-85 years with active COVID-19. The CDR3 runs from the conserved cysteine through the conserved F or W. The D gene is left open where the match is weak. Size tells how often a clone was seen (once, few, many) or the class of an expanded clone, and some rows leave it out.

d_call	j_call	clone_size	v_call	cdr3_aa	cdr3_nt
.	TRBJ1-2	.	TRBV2	CASSEVGGYGYTF	TGTGCCAGCAGTGAAGTAGGGGGCTATGGCTACACCTTC
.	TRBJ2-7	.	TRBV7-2	CASSLDGSSYEQYF	TGTGCCAGCAGCTTAGATGGGAGCTCCTACGAGCAGTACTTC
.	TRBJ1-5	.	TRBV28	CASSPRRGGDQPQHF	TGTGCCAGCAGCCCCCGTCGGGGGGGCGATCAGCCCCAGCATTTT
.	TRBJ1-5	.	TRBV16	CASSQSGQNQPQHF	TGTGCCAGCAGCCAATCGGGGCAGAATCAGCCCCAGCATTTT
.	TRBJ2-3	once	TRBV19	CASTLGGFTDTQYF	TGTGCCAGTACTCTCGGCGGCTTCACAGATACGCAGTATTTT
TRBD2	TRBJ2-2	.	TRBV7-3	CASSLFSGDTGELFF	TGTGCCAGCAGCTTATTTAGCGGGGACACCGGGGAGCTGTTTTTT
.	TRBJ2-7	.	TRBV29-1	CSVVSQVHEQYF	TGCAGCGTTGTTAGTCAGGTTCACGAGCAGTACTTC
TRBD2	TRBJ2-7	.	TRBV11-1	CASSFAPGGGEQYF	TGTGCCAGCAGCTTTGCTCCCGGCGGGGGCGAGCAGTACTTC
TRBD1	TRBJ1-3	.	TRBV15	CATSRTTGQGPGNTIYF	TGTGCCACCAGCAGAACTACCGGACAGGGCCCTGGAAACACCATATATTTT
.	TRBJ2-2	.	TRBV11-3	CASSFTGTGELFF	TGTGCCAGCAGCTTTACGGGGACCGGGGAGCTGTTTTTT
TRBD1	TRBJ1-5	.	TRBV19	CASSTGTGANQPQHF	TGTGCCAGTAGCACGGGGACAGGGGCCAATCAGCCCCAGCATTTT
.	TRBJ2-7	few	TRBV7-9	CASSFLGTNYEQYF	TGTGCCAGCAGCTTTCTCGGGACAAACTACGAGCAGTACTTC
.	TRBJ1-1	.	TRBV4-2	CASSHMGRDTEAFF	TGTGCCAGCAGCCATATGGGGAGGGACACTGAAGCTTTCTTT
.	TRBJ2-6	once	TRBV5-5	CASSDYRQRSGANVLTF	TGTGCCAGCAGCGACTACCGGCAGCGATCTGGGGCCAACGTCCTGACTTTC
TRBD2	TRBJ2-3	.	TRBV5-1	CASSLAGLALTDTQYF	TGCGCCAGCAGCTTGGCGGGACTAGCGTTAACAGATACGCAGTATTTT
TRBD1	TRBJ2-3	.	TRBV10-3	CAISRDRGADTQYF	TGTGCCATCAGCCGGGACAGGGGGGCAGATACGCAGTATTTT
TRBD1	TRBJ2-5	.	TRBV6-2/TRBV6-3	CASSYPNPGQGVRETQYF	TGTGCCAGCAGTTACCCCAACCCGGGACAGGGTGTCCGAGAGACCCAGTACTTC
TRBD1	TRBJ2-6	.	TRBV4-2	CASSQRDRGPATSGANVLTF	TGTGCCAGCAGCCAACGGGACAGGGGGCCAGCTACCTCTGGGGCCAACGTCCTGACTTTC
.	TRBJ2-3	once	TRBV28	CASRSSISADTQYF	TGTGCCAGCAGAAGTAGTATCAGCGCAGATACGCAGTATTTT
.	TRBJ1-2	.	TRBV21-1	CASSDPGVYGYTF	TGTGCCAGCAGCGACCCCGGGGTCTATGGCTACACCTTC
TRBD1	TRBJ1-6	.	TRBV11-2	CASSPSPLTGTNSPLHF	TGTGCCAGCAGCCCTTCTCCCCTGACAGGGACGAATTCACCCCTCCACTTT
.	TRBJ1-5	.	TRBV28	CASSPPGGHQPQHF	TGTGCCAGCAGCCCTCCCGGGGGGCATCAGCCCCAGCATTTT
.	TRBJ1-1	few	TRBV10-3	CAISDRVATEAFF	TGTGCCATCAGTGACAGGGTTGCCACTGAAGCTTTCTTT
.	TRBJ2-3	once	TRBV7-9	CASSFPARLATEDTQYF	TGTGCCAGCAGCTTTCCCGCCCGACTGGCGACTGAAGATACGCAGTATTTT
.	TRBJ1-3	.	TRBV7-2	CASSLVAAPALNTIYF	TGTGCCAGCAGCTTAGTCGCGGCGCCCGCACTAAACACCATATATTTT
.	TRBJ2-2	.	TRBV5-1	CASSLGFLFGELFF	TGCGCCAGCAGCTTGGGGTTTCTATTCGGGGAGCTGTTTTTT
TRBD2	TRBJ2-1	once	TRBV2	CASIDGLAGGSRSYNEQFF	TGTGCCAGCATCGATGGACTAGCGGGGGGGAGCCGCTCCTACAATGAGCAGTTCTTC
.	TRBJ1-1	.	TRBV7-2	CASSLQGNTEAFF	TGTGCCAGCAGCTTGCAGGGGAACACTGAAGCTTTCTTT
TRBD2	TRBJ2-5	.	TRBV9	CASSFTGTRGETQYF	TGTGCCAGCAGCTTTACCGGGACTAGAGGGGAGACCCAGTACTTC
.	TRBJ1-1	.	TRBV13	CASSLRGGTEAFF	TGTGCCAGCAGCTTAAGAGGGGGCACTGAAGCTTTCTTT
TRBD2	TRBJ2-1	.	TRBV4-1	CASSRGGAGSHNEQFF	TGCGCCAGCAGCCGCGGCGGAGCGGGGTCCCACAATGAGCAGTTCTTC
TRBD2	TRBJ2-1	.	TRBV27	CASSRGLAGTDEQFF	TGTGCCAGCAGCCGAGGACTAGCGGGGACCGATGAGCAGTTCTTC
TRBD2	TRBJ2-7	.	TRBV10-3	CAISVTGGGNYEQYF	TGTGCCATCAGTGTTACCGGCGGGGGGAACTACGAGCAGTACTTC